What follows are 2 T cell receptor beta chains derived from one specimen sequenced in a study of cytomegalovirus exposure and HLA in healthy donors. In the PCR, 60 Vbeta and 13 Jbeta primers were used. TCRdb keeps only in-frame clones here, not all; method: immunoSEQ multiplex PCR. The sample contains 110,000 or so clones, roughly 76% of which appear only once. Sequences were obtained from PBMCs. Source of these receptors: a woman aged 45-60 years in good health and CMV-seropositive.

The rearrangement links TRBV5-1 to TRBJ2-7; the D gene is possibly TRBD1 (6 bases). With 4 bases removed from V and 4 bases from J, the gap between germline ends came to 15 bases. The CDR3 has 14 amino acids. The V gene's germline CDR1 is SGHRS and CDR2 YFSETQ. CDR3 region: CASSPGTSHYEQYF. CDR3 bases: TGCGCCAGCAGCCCCGGGACATCCCATTACGAGCAGTACTTC.

The chain employs TRBV6-1 and TRBJ2-1; 11 bases line up with TRBD2. The CDR3 contains 16 residues. Germline V gene sequence: CDR1 MNHNS, CDR2 SASEGT. V lost 3 bases and J lost 6; bases outside the gene matches: 7. The CDR3 DNA reads TGTGCCAGCAGTGATCGCAGACTAGCGGGACTCAATGAGCAGTTCTTC. Translated: CASSDRRLAGLNEQFF.